One and the same sample provided the 22 T cell receptor beta chains below, sequenced in a study of blood T cell repertoires in COVID-19. Method: immunoSEQ multiplex PCR; TCRdb's copy keeps in-frame clones and lacks some. The sample lists around 450,000 clones; about nine tenths were seen once. Sequencing used PBMCs or T cells enriched from blood (not recorded which). The receptor source for this set is a man younger than 30 who had recovered from COVID-19.

V gene TRBV5-1 combines with J gene TRBJ2-3; TRBD2 aligns across 11 bases. V shed 4 bases and J 5 bases; nucleotides not matched to a gene: 9. Germline-derived CDR1 and CDR2 are SGHRS and YFSETQ. This CDR3 is 16 amino acids long. In nucleotides, the CDR3 is TGCGCCAGCAGCCCGGATAGCGGGGGGGCCGGAGATACGCAGTATTTT. Its translation is CASSPDSGGAGDTQYF.

The V call is TRBV5-4, the J call TRBJ2-7; possibly TRBD2 for D (6 bases). This CDR3 contains 14 residues. The germline V gene has CDR1 SGHNT and CDR2 YYREEE (reference sequence). V gave up 4 bases and J gave up 7 bases, with 18 bases separating them. The CDR3 loop reads CASSEGGGMREQYF. CDR3 sequence (DNA): TGTGCCAGCAGCGAAGGTGGGGGGATGAGGGAGCAGTACTTC.

For this clone: A read error may be the cause here, since a much bigger clone is one base away. The rearrangement links TRBV7-3 to TRBJ1-1; D might be TRBD1 (5 bases). Germline assignment: CDR1 SGHTA and CDR2 FQGTGA. The CDR3 length is 13 residues. Trimming pared 5 bases from V and 1 base from J, leaving 8 bases between. CDR3 bases: TGTGCCAGCAGCAAACAGGAGAACACTGAAGCTTTCTTT. Translating it yields CASSKQENTEAFF.

This clone was picked up one time. CDR3 bases: TGTGCCAGCAGCCTCGCTAGCGGGAGATACAATGAGCAGTTCTTC. Translation: CASSLASGRYNEQFF. The V call is TRBV11-3, the J call TRBJ2-1; 10 nucleotides match TRBD2. J was trimmed by 4 bases and V by 5 bases; bases with no gene match: 5. CDR3 length: 15 amino acids. CDR1 SGHNT and CDR2 YENEEA come from the germline V gene.

This chain links TRBV28 with TRBJ2-1, with D perhaps matching TRBD2 (5 bases). Trimming stripped 3 bases from V and 0 bases from J, with 15 bases between. There are 17 residues in the CDR3. The V gene's germline CDR1 is MDHEN and CDR2 SYDVKM. CDR3 nucleotide sequence: TGTGCCAGCAGTTTCGGTTTCGGGAACCCCTCCTACAATGAGCAGTTCTTC. Its translation is CASSFGFGNPSYNEQFF.

This rearrangement joins TRBV27 to TRBJ1-2; D may be TRBD1 (6 bases). With 3 bases removed from V and 4 bases from J, the gap between germline ends came to 9 bases. CDR3 length: 13 amino acids. The germline V gene has CDR1 MNHEY and CDR2 SMNVEV (reference sequence). CDR3: CASSFTGTYGYTF. CDR3 bases: TGTGCCAGCAGTTTTACAGGGACCTATGGCTACACCTTC.

This clone was recorded once. DNA for the CDR3: TGTGCCAGCACGGTCGGAAACACCATATATTTT. Its translation: CASTVGNTIYF. This chain uses TRBV12-3 or TRBV12-4 with TRBJ1-3; D ambiguous. The CDR3 runs 11 residues. Trimming took 7 bases from V and 4 from J, leaving 5 bases between them.

Only a few counts were recorded for this clone. The chain employs TRBV11-1 and TRBJ1-6; D is unresolved. Germline V gene data show CDR1 as SGHAT and CDR2 as FQDESV (reference sequence). The V end lost 7 bases, the J end lost 8 bases, and 9 bases lay between the germline ends. This CDR3 contains 12 residues. DNA of the CDR3: TGTGCCAGCACGACGGGATATTCACCCCTCCACTTT. Translated, it gives CASTTGYSPLHF.

This clone was seen only once. The chain is built from TRBV7-8 and TRBJ2-1, with D possibly matching TRBD1 (6 bases). V was shortened by 0 bases and J by 8 bases, with 8 bases between the two germline ends. Per the germline V gene, CDR1 is SGHVS and CDR2 is FQNEAQ. The CDR3 sequence is 13 residues long. CDR3: CASSLAQGDEQFF. The DNA for the CDR3 is TGTGCCAGCAGCTTAGCACAGGGTGATGAGCAGTTCTTC.

This sequence joins TRBV24-1 and TRBJ2-5, with D tentatively TRBD2 (5 bases). The germline V gene has CDR1 KGHDR and CDR2 SFDVKD. The CDR3 extends over 15 amino acids. V lost 4 bases and J lost 5, with 16 bases in between. CDR3 amino acids: CATSDRTHEGETQYF. CDR3 sequence (DNA): TGTGCCACCAGTGACCGGACTCATGAAGGGGAGACCCAGTACTTC.

This chain uses TRBV5-1 with TRBJ1-1; D remains ambiguous. Germline-derived CDR1 and CDR2 are SGHRS and YFSETQ. This CDR3 is 18 amino acids long. The V and J ends lost 1 base and 1 base respectively, with 20 bases between them. CDR3 bases: TGCGCCAGCAGCTTGTCTTCCCCCGCCCAGTTGAAGAACACTGAAGCTTTCTTT. It translates to CASSLSSPAQLKNTEAFF.

This chain links TRBV27 with TRBJ1-2, with 7 bases aligning to TRBD1. J gave up 5 bases and V 3 bases, and 6 bases lay outside the gene matches. Germline V gene lookup returns CDR1 MNHEY and CDR2 SMNVEV (reference sequence). This CDR3 has 14 residues. The CDR3 nucleotides read TGTGCCAGCAGTTTGGTCCCAGGGGGATATGGCTACACCTTC. Amino acids: CASSLVPGGYGYTF.

This clone was picked up one time. The CDR3 loop reads CASSLVDTGPYEQYF. In DNA, the CDR3 is TGTGCCAGCAGCTTAGTAGATACAGGCCCCTACGAGCAGTACTTC. V usage is TRBV11-2 and J usage is TRBJ2-7, with D maybe TRBD1 (5 bases). V was cut by 1 base and J by 2 bases, with 12 bases left in between. Germline V gives CDR1 SGHAT, CDR2 FQNNGV. The CDR3 is 15 amino acids.

Only one count was recorded for this clone. The chain carries TRBV7-9 and TRBJ2-1; 8 nucleotides line up with TRBD2. Germline-derived CDR1 and CDR2 are SEHNR and FQNEAQ (reference sequence). The trim removed 5 bases at V and 0 bases at J, leaving 3 bases unmatched. This CDR3 is built from 15 residues. In DNA, the CDR3 is TGTGCCAGCAGCGAAAGCGGGAGCTCCTACAATGAGCAGTTCTTC. Encoded protein: CASSESGSSYNEQFF.

The V call is TRBV2, the J call TRBJ1-1; 8 nucleotides agree with TRBD1. V was clipped by 3 bases and J by 0 bases; unmatched bases: 3. Per the germline V gene, CDR1 is SNHLY and CDR2 is FYNNEI. The CDR3 is made up of 15 amino acids. The CDR3 is CASSDRGLLNTEAFF. DNA of the CDR3: TGTGCCAGCAGTGACAGGGGGCTTCTGAACACTGAAGCTTTCTTT.

CDR3 nucleotides: TGTGCCAGCAGTATACAGGGATTAAGCTCTGGAAACACCATATATTTT. Protein: CASSIQGLSSGNTIYF. V and J are TRBV2 and TRBJ1-3; D may be TRBD1 (6 bases). This CDR3 is built from 16 residues. V lost 5 bases, J lost 0 bases, and 14 bases lay in between. Germline values: CDR1 SNHLY, CDR2 FYNNEI. Combining the CDR3 with reference TRBV2 and TRBJ1-3 gives the whole variable domain EPEVTQTPSHQVTQMGQEVILRCVPISNHLYFYWYRQILGQKVEFLVSFYNNEISEKSEIFDDQFSVERPDGSNFTLKIRSTKLEDSAMYFCASSIQGLSSGNTIYFGEGSWLTVV.

The chain has TRBV5-1 and TRBJ2-1, with D possibly being TRBD2 (5 bases). V shed 4 bases and J shed 6 bases, with 17 bases lying between them. Germline assignment: CDR1 SGHRS and CDR2 YFSETQ. This CDR3 has 15 residues. The CDR3 region has the DNA TGCGCCAGCAGCCGGAGCGGCTTATCTTCCAATGAGCAGTTCTTC. Protein product: CASSRSGLSSNEQFF.

This chain connects TRBV2 to TRBJ1-1; a weak D match, TRBD1 (5 bases). CDR3 size: 14 residues. Trimming took 3 bases from V and 4 from J, leaving 12 bases between them. Germline loops: CDR1 SNHLY, CDR2 FYNNEI. CDR3 region: CASSDTDKRTEAFF. The CDR3 DNA reads TGTGCCAGCAGTGACACGGACAAACGCACTGAAGCTTTCTTT.

In this sample, this clone turned up once. The chain uses TRBV7-9 and TRBJ1-1; tentative D call: TRBD1 (6 bases). V lost 5 bases to trimming and J lost 5 bases, with 18 bases between them. Germline CDR1 and CDR2: SEHNR and FQNEAQ (reference sequence). The CDR3 is 15 residues long. CDR3 loop: CASSPLQGTGTEAFF. Written as DNA, the CDR3 is TGTGCCAGCAGCCCCCTGCAGGGGACGGGTACTGAAGCTTTCTTT.

Concerning this clone: The identical CDR3 is also encoded by other nucleotide sequences in the sample. V usage is TRBV5-1 and J usage is TRBJ1-4; D is uncertain. This CDR3 region has 14 residues. The germline V and J ends were trimmed by 0 bases and 2 bases, with 5 bases remaining between them. CDR1 and CDR2 from the germline V gene are SGHRS and YFSETQ. CDR3 in amino acids: CASSLGTTNEKLFF. The CDR3 nucleotides read TGCGCCAGCAGCTTGGGCACTACTAATGAAAAACTGTTTTTT.

The chain carries TRBV5-1 and TRBJ2-3, with 13 bases fitting TRBD2. The CDR3 totals 16 residues. Germline assignment: CDR1 SGHRS and CDR2 YFSETQ. The junction had 3 bases not matched to a gene; V was cut back by 4 bases and J by 1 base. CDR3 nucleotides: TGCGCCAGCAGCCGCGGACTAGCGGGGGGCACAGATACGCAGTATTTT. This translates into CASSRGLAGGTDTQYF.

There are a few counts of this clone. The chain employs TRBV5-4 and TRBJ2-2; TRBD2 matches at 11 bases. The CDR3 loop spans 17 amino acids. V lost 4 bases to trimming and J lost 0 bases; unmatched junction nucleotides: 5. From germline, CDR1 is SGHNT and CDR2 YYREEE (reference sequence). The CDR3 DNA reads TGTGCCAGCAGCCCGGCTAGCGGGAGGTCGAACACCGGGGAGCTGTTTTTT. Protein sequence: CASSPASGRSNTGELFF.